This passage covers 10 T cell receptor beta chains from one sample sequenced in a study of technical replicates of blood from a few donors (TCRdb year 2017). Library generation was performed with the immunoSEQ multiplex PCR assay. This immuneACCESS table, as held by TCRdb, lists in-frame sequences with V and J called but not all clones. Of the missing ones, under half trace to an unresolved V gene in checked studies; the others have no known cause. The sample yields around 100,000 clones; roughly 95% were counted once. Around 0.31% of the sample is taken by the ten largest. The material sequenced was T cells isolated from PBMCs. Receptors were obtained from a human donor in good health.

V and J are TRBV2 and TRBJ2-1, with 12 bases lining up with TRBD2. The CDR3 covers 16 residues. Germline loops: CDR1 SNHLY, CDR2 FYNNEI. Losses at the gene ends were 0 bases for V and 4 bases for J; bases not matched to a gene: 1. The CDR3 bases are TGTGCCAGCAGTGAAGCTGGACTAGCGGGGTACAATGAGCAGTTCTTC. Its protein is CASSEAGLAGYNEQFF.

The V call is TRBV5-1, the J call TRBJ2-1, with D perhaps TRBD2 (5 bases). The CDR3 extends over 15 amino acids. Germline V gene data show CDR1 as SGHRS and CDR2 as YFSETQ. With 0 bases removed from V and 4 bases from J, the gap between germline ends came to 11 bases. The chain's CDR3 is CASSLDSGLYNEQFF. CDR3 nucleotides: TGCGCCAGCAGCTTGGACAGCGGACTTTACAATGAGCAGTTCTTC. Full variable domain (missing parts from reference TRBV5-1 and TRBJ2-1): KAGVTQTPRYLIKTRGQQVTLSCSPISGHRSVSWYQQTPGQGLQFLFEYFSETQRNKGNFPGRFSGRQFSNSRSEMNVSTLELGDSALYLCASSLDSGLYNEQFFGPGTRLTVL.

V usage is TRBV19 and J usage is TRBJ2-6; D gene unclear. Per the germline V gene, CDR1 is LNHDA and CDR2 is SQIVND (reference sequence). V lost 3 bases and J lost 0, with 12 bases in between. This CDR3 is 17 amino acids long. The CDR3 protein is CASSMVGRTSGANVLTF. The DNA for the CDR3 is TGTGCCAGTAGTATGGTGGGCAGAACCTCTGGGGCCAACGTCCTGACTTTC.

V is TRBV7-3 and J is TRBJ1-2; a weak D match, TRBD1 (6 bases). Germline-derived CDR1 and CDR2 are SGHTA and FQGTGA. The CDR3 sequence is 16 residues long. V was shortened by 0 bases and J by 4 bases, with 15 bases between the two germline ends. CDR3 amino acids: CASSLTRQETIYGYTF. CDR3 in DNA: TGTGCCAGCAGCTTAACAAGACAGGAGACTATCTATGGCTACACCTTC.

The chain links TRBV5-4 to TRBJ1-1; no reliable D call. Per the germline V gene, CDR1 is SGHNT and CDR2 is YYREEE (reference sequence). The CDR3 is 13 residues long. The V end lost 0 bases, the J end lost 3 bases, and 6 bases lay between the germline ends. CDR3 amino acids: CASSLVGYTEAFF. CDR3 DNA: TGTGCCAGCAGCTTGGTTGGCTACACTGAAGCTTTCTTT.

CDR3 loop: CASSQTEREAFF. The CDR3 nucleotides are TGCGCCAGCAGCCAGACAGAGCGCGAAGCTTTCTTT. The chain employs TRBV4-1 and TRBJ1-1, with D maybe TRBD1 (5 bases). The V gene lost 3 bases and the J gene lost 8 bases, with 10 bases spanning the gap. The CDR3 is 12 amino acids. Germline V gene data show CDR1 as MGHRA and CDR2 as YSYEKL.

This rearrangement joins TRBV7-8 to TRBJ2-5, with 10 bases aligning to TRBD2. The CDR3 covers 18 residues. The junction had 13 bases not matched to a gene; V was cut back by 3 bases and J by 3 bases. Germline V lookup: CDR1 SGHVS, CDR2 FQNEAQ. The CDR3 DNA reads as TGTGCCAGCAGCTTTCACCTAGCGGGAGAGGAAGGAAAAGAGACCCAGTACTTC. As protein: CASSFHLAGEEGKETQYF.

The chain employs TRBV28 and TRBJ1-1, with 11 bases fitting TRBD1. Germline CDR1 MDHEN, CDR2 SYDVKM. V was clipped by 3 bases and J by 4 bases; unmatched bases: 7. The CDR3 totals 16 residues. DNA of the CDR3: TGTGCCAGCAGTTTCGCCGGGACAGGGGGGTCCACTGAAGCTTTCTTT. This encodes CASSFAGTGGSTEAFF.

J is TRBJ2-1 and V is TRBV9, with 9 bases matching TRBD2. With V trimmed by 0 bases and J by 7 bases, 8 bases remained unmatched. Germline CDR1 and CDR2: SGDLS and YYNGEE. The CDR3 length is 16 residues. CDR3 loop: CASSVEKSGRSNEQFF. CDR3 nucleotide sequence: TGTGCCAGCAGCGTAGAAAAGAGCGGGAGGAGTAATGAGCAGTTCTTC. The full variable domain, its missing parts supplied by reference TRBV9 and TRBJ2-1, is DSGVTQTPKHLITATGQRVTLRCSPRSGDLSVYWYQQSLDQGLQFLIQYYNGEERAKGNILERFSAQQFPDLHSELNLSSLELGDSALYFCASSVEKSGRSNEQFFGPGTRLTVL.

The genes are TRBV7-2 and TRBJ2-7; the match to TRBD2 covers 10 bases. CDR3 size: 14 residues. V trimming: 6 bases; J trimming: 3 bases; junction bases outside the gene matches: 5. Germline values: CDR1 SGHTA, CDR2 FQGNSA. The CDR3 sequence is CASSSSGSLYEQYF. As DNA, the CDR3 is TGTGCCAGCAGTTCTAGCGGGAGCCTCTACGAGCAGTACTTC.